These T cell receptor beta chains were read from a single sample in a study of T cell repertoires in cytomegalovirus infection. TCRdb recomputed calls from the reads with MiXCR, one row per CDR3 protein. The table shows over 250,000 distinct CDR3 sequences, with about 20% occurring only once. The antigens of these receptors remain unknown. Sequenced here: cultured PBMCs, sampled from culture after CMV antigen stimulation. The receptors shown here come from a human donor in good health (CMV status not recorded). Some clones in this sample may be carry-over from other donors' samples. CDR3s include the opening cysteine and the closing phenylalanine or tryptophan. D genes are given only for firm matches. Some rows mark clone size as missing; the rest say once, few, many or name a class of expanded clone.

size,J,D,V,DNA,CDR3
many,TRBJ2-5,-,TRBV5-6,TGTGCCAGCAGCCGAGGGGGTACCCATTTGAGGACCCAGTACTTC,CASSRGGTHLRTQYF
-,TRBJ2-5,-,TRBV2,TGTGCCAGCAGTGACCAGGGGCGCGAGACCCAGTACTTC,CASSDQGRETQYF
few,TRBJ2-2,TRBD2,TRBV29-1,TGCAGCGTTCGCCTAGCGGGAGCCACCGGGGAGCTGTTTTTT,CSVRLAGATGELFF
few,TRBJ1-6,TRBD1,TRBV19,TGTGCCAGTACCCCGGACAGGGGGAATAATTCACCCCTCCACTTT,CASTPDRGNNSPLHF
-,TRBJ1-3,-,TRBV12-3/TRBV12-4,TGTGCCAGCAGCCCTACGAGCTCTGGAAACACCATATATTTT,CASSPTSSGNTIYF
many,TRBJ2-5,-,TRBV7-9,TGTGCCAGCAGCTCGGGTAGGGACCAAGAGACCCAGTACTTC,CASSSGRDQETQYF
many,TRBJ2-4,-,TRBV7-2,TGTGCCAGCAGCTTAGGGGGCGCTAGAAACATTCAGTACTTC,CASSLGGARNIQYF
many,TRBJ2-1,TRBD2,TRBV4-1,TGCGCCAGCAGCCAAGTGGCGGGGAGGGATGCTTACAATGAGCAGTTCTTC,CASSQVAGRDAYNEQFF
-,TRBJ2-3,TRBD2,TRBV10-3,TGTGCCATCAGTGAGTCCCCGGGACTAGCGGGAACAGATACGCAGTATTTT,CAISESPGLAGTDTQYF
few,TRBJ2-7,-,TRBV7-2,TGTGCCAGCAGCTTAATGGGTAGCTACGAGCAGTACTTC,CASSLMGSYEQYF
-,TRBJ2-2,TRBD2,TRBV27,TGTGCCAGCAGTGCCTCTAGCGGGGAGATTCCCGGGGAGCTGTTTTTT,CASSASSGEIPGELFF
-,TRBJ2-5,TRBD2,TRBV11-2,TGTGCCAGCAGACGCGGACTAGCGGGAGGGCCAGAGACCCAGTACTTC,CASRRGLAGGPETQYF
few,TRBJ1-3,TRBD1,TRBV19,TGTGCCAGTAGAAGACAGGGGTCATCGGGAAACACCATATATTTT,CASRRQGSSGNTIYF
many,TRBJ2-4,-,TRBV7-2,TGTGCCAGCAGCCCCATATCCAAAAACATTCAGTACTTC,CASSPISKNIQYF
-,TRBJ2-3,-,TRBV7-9,TGTGCCAGCAGGAGGAGGGGGCGCCCGGGTTATGACACAGATACGCAGTATTTT,CASRRRGRPGYDTDTQYF
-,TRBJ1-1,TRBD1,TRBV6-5,TGTGCCAGCAGCAGGACAGGACCGAACACTGAAGCTTTCTTT,CASSRTGPNTEAFF
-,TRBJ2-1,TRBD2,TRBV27,TGTGCCAGCAGTTTGGACGGGGGGGGTTACAATGAGCAGTTCTTC,CASSLDGGGYNEQFF
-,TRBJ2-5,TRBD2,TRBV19,TGTGCCAGTAGTGGGCTAGCGGGGCGACAAGAGACCCAGTACTTC,CASSGLAGRQETQYF
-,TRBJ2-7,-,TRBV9,TGTGCCAGCAGCGTAGGTTCGGGGGGCAGATCCTACGAGCAGTACTTC,CASSVGSGGRSYEQYF
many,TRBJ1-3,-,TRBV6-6,TGTGCCAGCAGCCAAACGGGAAACACCATATATTTT,CASSQTGNTIYF
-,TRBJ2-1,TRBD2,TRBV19,TGTGCCAGTAGTATAATTAGCGGGAGGGGTGAGCAGTTCTTC,CASSIISGRGEQFF
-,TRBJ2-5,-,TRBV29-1,TGCAGCGTTGCGACAGGCCAAGAGACCCAGTACTTC,CSVATGQETQYF
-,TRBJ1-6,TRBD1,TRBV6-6,TGTGCCAGCAGCATCCAGGGGGCTGACAATTCACCCCTCCACTTT,CASSIQGADNSPLHF
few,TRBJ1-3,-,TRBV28,TGTGCCAGCAGCTCCGGGACACATAGCTCCGGAAACACCATATATTTT,CASSSGTHSSGNTIYF
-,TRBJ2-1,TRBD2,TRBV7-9,TGTGCCAGCAGCTTGGTCGGGAGGGCCTACAATGAGCAGTTCTTC,CASSLVGRAYNEQFF
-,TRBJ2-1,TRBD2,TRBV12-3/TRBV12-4,TGTGCCAGCAGTCCCCCCGGGACTAGCCAGCTCAATGAGCAGTTCTTC,CASSPPGTSQLNEQFF
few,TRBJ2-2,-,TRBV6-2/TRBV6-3,TGTGCCAGCAGCTACGCCCGGGATAACCCCACCGGGGAGCTGTTTTTT,CASSYARDNPTGELFF
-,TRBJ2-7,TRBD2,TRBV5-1,TGCGCCAGCAGCGCTAGCGGGAGTTACGAGCAGTACTTC,CASSASGSYEQYF
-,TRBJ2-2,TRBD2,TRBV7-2,TGTGCCAGCAGCTCGACAACTAGCGGGAGGTCGTTTTTT,CASSSTTSGRSFF
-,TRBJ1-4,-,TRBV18,TGTGCCAGCTCACCCCCCGATCAGATGGGAAAACTGTTTTTT,CASSPPDQMGKLFF
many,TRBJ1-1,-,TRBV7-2,TGTGCCAGCAGCTTAGGGACACTGCGAGGTATTATGAACACTGAAGCTTTCTTT,CASSLGTLRGIMNTEAFF
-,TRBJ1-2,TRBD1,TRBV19,TGTGCCAGTAGTGTCGGTATGTCAGGGGGCAGGGCTGGCGGCTACACCTTC,CASSVGMSGGRAGGYTF
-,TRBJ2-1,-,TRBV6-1,TGTGCAGAAGGAAGGGCAGGGGATGAGCAGTTCTTC,CAEGRAGDEQFF
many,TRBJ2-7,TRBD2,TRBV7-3,TGTGCCAGCAGCTTATTTAGCGGGAGCTCCTACGAGCAGTACTTC,CASSLFSGSSYEQYF
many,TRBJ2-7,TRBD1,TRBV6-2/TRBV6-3,TGTGCCAGCAGTTACCGGGACAGCTCCTACGAGCAGTACTTC,CASSYRDSSYEQYF
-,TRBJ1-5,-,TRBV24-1,TGTGCCACCAGTGATTCGAATCAGCCCCAGCATTTT,CATSDSNQPQHF
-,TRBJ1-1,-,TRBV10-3,TGTGCCCACGCGAGAGGGGACCTGAACACTGAAGCTTTCTTT,CAHARGDLNTEAFF
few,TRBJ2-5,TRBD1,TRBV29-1,TGCAGCGTTGAAACGATCCAGGGGGCCGGAGAGACCCAGTACTTC,CSVETIQGAGETQYF